The sequence of this T cell receptor (beta chain) was determined in a study of prognosis after radiotherapy for stage I lung cancer. The CDR3 spans 15 residues. The germline V gene has CDR1 SGHNT and CDR2 YYREEE (reference sequence). V dropped 3 bases and J dropped 0 bases, with 11 bases sitting between them. Researchers used two-round multiplex PCR to amplify TCR beta CDR3 starting from genomic DNA. Primers specific to each TRBV and TRBJ gene were used in first-round PCR. TCRdb reanalysed the multiplex PCR reads using MiXCR and keeps one entry per CDR3 protein. The sample includes approximately 17,000 distinct CDR3 sequences, less than 55% seen only once; the top ten take 44%.

This sequence joins TRBV5-4 and TRBJ2-3, with D perhaps assigned TRBD1 or TRBD2 (5 bases each). The sequencing used PBMCs, collected before or after stereotactic body radiation therapy (not recorded which). The clonotype originates from a donor at least 50 years old with non-small cell lung cancer. In nucleotides, the CDR3 is TGTGCCAGCAGCTATTACCGGGACAGCACAGATACGCAGTATTTT. Residues: CASSYYRDSTDTQYF.